Presented here are 10 T cell receptor beta chains from one specimen sequenced in a study of a mutant IDH1 vaccine in newly diagnosed glioma. The assay was immunoSEQ multiplex PCR, and TCRdb's table has in-frame clones only and misses some. The profile shows around 69,000 clones, roughly 86% of them singletons. These receptors have no known antigen. Stated time point: week 35, safety follow-up. Every vaccination contained 300 ug of the mutant IDH1 20-mer peptide and was paired with topical imiquimod. This material consisted of PBMCs, taken from a glioma patient whose treatment included an IDH1 peptide vaccine. Every receptor here comes from a man younger than 40 with glioma.

This rearrangement joins TRBV4-2 to TRBJ1-2; D is perhaps TRBD1 (5 bases). This CDR3 is built from 13 residues. Trimming cost V 7 bases and J 4 bases, with 13 bases left between them. Looked up from germline, CDR1 is LGHNA and CDR2 is YNFKEQ. The DNA for the CDR3 is TGTGCCAGCACCCAGAGGCAGGGCTATGGCTACACCTTC. Translation: CASTQRQGYGYTF.

The chain links TRBV7-2 to TRBJ2-7, with TRBD2 identical over 9 bases. This CDR3 comprises 15 residues. Trimming took 3 bases from V and 1 from J; bases not matched to a gene: 4. Germline V gives CDR1 SGHTA, CDR2 FQGNSA. CDR3 residues: CASSFSGSDSYEQYF. In nucleotides, the CDR3 is TGTGCCAGCAGCTTTAGCGGGAGTGATTCCTACGAGCAGTACTTC.

Points on this clone: The same CDR3 is also encoded by other DNA sequences in this sample. The V call is TRBV2, the J call TRBJ1-2, with a tentative D call TRBD1 (5 bases). Per the germline V gene, CDR1 is SNHLY and CDR2 is FYNNEI. There are 14 residues in the CDR3. V was pared by 6 bases and J by 8 bases, with 19 bases between. CDR3 nucleotide sequence: TGTGCCAGCAGCGAGGGCAGGGAGACTGGAGGCTACACCTTC. As protein: CASSEGRETGGYTF.

The J gene is TRBJ2-5, the V gene TRBV27, with a possible D match to TRBD2 (6 bases). Germline V gene data show CDR1 as MNHEY and CDR2 as SMNVEV (reference sequence). CDR3 length: 14 residues. Trimming cost V 3 bases and J 5 bases, with 13 bases left between them. In DNA form, the CDR3 reads TGTGCCAGCAGTTTCTCGGGAGCAGGGGAGACCCAGTACTTC. Its translation is CASSFSGAGETQYF.

The chain couples TRBV19 to TRBJ1-3; D remains ambiguous. This CDR3 is built from 13 residues. Trimming pared 3 bases from V and 0 bases from J, leaving 3 bases between. Looked up from germline, CDR1 is LNHDA and CDR2 is SQIVND (reference sequence). The CDR3 loop reads CASSISSGNTIYF. CDR3 in DNA: TGTGCCAGTAGTATTAGCTCTGGAAACACCATATATTTT.

Note on this clone: Other DNA sequences from this sample encode an identical CDR3 as well. The V call is TRBV7-2, the J call TRBJ1-2, with D possibly TRBD1 on 5 matching bases. V lost 5 bases, J lost 6 bases, and 13 bases lay in between. CDR1 is SGHTA and CDR2 is FQGNSA in the germline V gene. The CDR3 has 13 amino acids. The CDR3 nucleotides read TGTGCCAGCAGCCTAGACAGAGGCAATGGCTACACCTTC. Translating gives CASSLDRGNGYTF.

This rearrangement joins TRBV5-1 to TRBJ2-1; 7 nucleotides agree with TRBD2. Unmatched junction bases numbered 13, after V lost 3 bases and J lost 4 bases. The germline gives CDR1 SGHRS, CDR2 YFSETQ. The CDR3 extends over 17 amino acids. The CDR3 DNA reads TGCGCCAGCAGCTCACGGGGCCCAGCGGGGAGTTACAATGAGCAGTTCTTC. Protein sequence: CASSSRGPAGSYNEQFF.

V usage is TRBV28 and J usage is TRBJ1-2, with D perhaps matching TRBD1 (5 bases). CDR3 length: 15 residues. The V gene lost 3 bases and the J gene lost 9 bases, with 20 bases spanning the gap. In germline, CDR1 is MDHEN, CDR2 SYDVKM. Here the CDR3 reads CASSFKGTASVRYTF. CDR3 DNA sequence: TGTGCCAGCAGTTTCAAAGGGACGGCAAGCGTTCGCTACACCTTC.

This clone has just one count. The chain uses TRBV19 and TRBJ1-2; D uncertain. V was cut by 5 bases and J by 8 bases, with 18 bases left in between. This CDR3 has 14 amino acids. Germline lookup yields CDR1 LNHDA and CDR2 SQIVND (reference sequence). The CDR3 loop is CASSSLRASYGYTF. The DNA of the CDR3 is TGTGCCAGTAGTTCATTACGGGCTTCCTACGGCTACACCTTC.

This clone was detected only once. V usage is TRBV9 and J usage is TRBJ1-3, with D uncertain. From germline, CDR1 is SGDLS and CDR2 YYNGEE. This CDR3 spans 16 amino acids. The ends were cut back, 0 bases at V and 1 base at J, with 11 bases in the middle. The CDR3 DNA follows: TGTGCCAGCAGCGTAGATCGGGGATTTTCTGGAAACACCATATATTTT. Protein sequence: CASSVDRGFSGNTIYF.